This T cell receptor beta chain was sequenced during a study of shared clonotypes between healthy human individuals. This clone appeared once. The target antigen is unknown. Study findings and constraints: Rarefaction demonstrated incomplete sorted-subset sequencing despite large depth.

Clones were read by immunoSEQ multiplex PCR, and TCRdb kept only the in-frame ones, dropping some. The sample includes 2.5 million or so clones, about 92% seen only once; the top ten take over 0.12%. The sequence was collected from a man aged 18 to 30 in good health. The sample was naive CD4+ T cells sorted from blood. The subset here: CD45RA+ positively selected.

The CDR3 DNA reads TGTGCCAGCAGCTTATCCGGTACGCTCAACTACAATGAGCAGTTCTTC. It yields the protein CASSLSGTLNYNEQFF. The chain is built from TRBV7-2 and TRBJ2-1; no clear D. The germline CDR1 and CDR2 sequences are SGHTA and FQGNSA. V lost 2 bases, J lost 3 bases, and 14 bases lay in between. This CDR3 has 16 amino acids.